Below are 9 T cell receptor beta chains sequenced from a single sample in a study of blood T cell repertoires in COVID-19. The repertoire was sequenced with immunoSEQ multiplex PCR; TCRdb's copy has only in-frame clones and lacks some. Of a few hundred thousand clones detected, 85% appear once; the ten largest clones hold under 20%. The sequencing sample was made of PBMCs or T cells enriched from blood (not recorded which). These receptors all stem from a man in his forties who had recovered from COVID-19.

The V call is TRBV9, the J call TRBJ2-3, with 8 bases fitting TRBD1. The CDR3 spans 17 residues. V was clipped by 4 bases and J by 2 bases; unmatched bases: 12. Germline loops: CDR1 SGDLS, CDR2 YYNGEE. CDR3 DNA: TGTGCCAGCAGCCCCCGACAGGGGTCAGACCACACAGATACGCAGTATTTT. It translates to CASSPRQGSDHTDTQYF.

The chain is built from TRBV7-3 and TRBJ2-2, with D perhaps matching TRBD2 (6 bases). Germline-derived CDR1 and CDR2 are SGHTA and FQGTGA. The CDR3 is 13 amino acids. The ends were cut back, 4 bases at V and 4 bases at J, with 7 bases in the middle. Here the CDR3 reads CASSSGATGELFF. CDR3 nucleotide sequence: TGTGCCAGCAGCTCGGGAGCCACCGGGGAGCTGTTTTTT.

This sequence joins TRBV7-2 and TRBJ2-1; TRBD1 aligns across 8 bases. The V gene's germline CDR1 is SGHTA and CDR2 FQGNSA. V lost 1 base and J lost 8; bases outside the gene matches: 7. The CDR3 is 15 amino acids. CDR3 DNA: TGTGCCAGCAGCTTAGAGGCAGGGGGCAATCATGAGCAGTTCTTC. Amino acids: CASSLEAGGNHEQFF.

This chain joins TRBV2 and TRBJ1-2, with D tentatively TRBD1 (6 bases). Germline assignment: CDR1 SNHLY and CDR2 FYNNEI. CDR3 size: 13 residues. Trimming took 4 bases from V and 3 from J, leaving 9 bases between them. The CDR3 DNA is TGTGCCAGCAGTGGGCAGGGGTACTATGGCTACACCTTC. Its translation: CASSGQGYYGYTF.

A single count supports this clone. The genes are TRBV2 and TRBJ1-1; D not resolved. This CDR3 comprises 13 residues. Trimming took off 2 bases at V and 1 base at J, with 5 bases between the two ends. Germline CDR1 and CDR2: SNHLY and FYNNEI. The CDR3 DNA sequence: TGTGCCAGCAGTGAACAGGAGAACACTGAAGCTTTCTTT. Amino acid sequence: CASSEQENTEAFF.

This clone appeared once. J is TRBJ1-2 and V is TRBV3-1 (or the pseudogene TRBV3-2), with no clear D. Trimming took off 1 base at V and 4 bases at J, with 7 bases between the two ends. This CDR3 has 13 amino acids. CDR1 is LGHDT, CDR2 YNNKEL, per germline (reference sequence). The CDR3 region is CASSQVEGYGYTF. CDR3 nucleotide sequence: TGTGCCAGCAGCCAAGTAGAGGGCTATGGCTACACCTTC.

The chain employs TRBV28 and TRBJ1-6; D remains unclear. CDR3 length: 17 residues. Deletions cut 6 bases from V and 0 bases from J, with 15 bases between. Germline V gives CDR1 MDHEN, CDR2 SYDVKM. The CDR3 DNA follows: TGTGCCAGCAGCCACGGCCAGGCGAGCTCCTATAATTCACCCCTCCACTTT. It yields the protein CASSHGQASSYNSPLHF. The complete variable domain, with remaining parts taken from reference TRBV28 and TRBJ1-6, reads DVKVTQSSRYLVKRTGEKVFLECVQDMDHENMFWYRQDPGLGLRLIYFSYDVKMKEKGDIPEGYSVSREKKERFSLILESASTNQTSMYLCASSHGQASSYNSPLHFGNGTRLTVT.

The chain combines TRBV29-1 with TRBJ2-1, with 12 bases identical to TRBD2. This CDR3 has 14 amino acids. The germline V gene has CDR1 SQVTM and CDR2 ANQGSEA. J lost 9 bases, V lost 4 bases, and 7 bases had no gene match. The CDR3 loop reads CSVGRTSGMGEQFF. The CDR3 DNA reads as TGCAGCGTTGGCCGGACTAGCGGGATGGGTGAGCAGTTCTTC.

The chain employs TRBV18 and TRBJ1-4; 9 bases agree with TRBD1. The CDR3 has 15 residues. Trimming removed 3 bases from V and 8 bases from J; junction bases left unmatched: 7. Germline CDR1 and CDR2: KGHSH and LQKENI. The CDR3 loop is CASSPEGQGGEKLFF. DNA of the CDR3: TGTGCCAGCTCACCGGAGGGACAGGGAGGGGAAAAACTGTTTTTT.